This TCR beta chain was found in a study of T-cell reconstitution after alpha-beta-depleted transplantation in children. CDR1 MNHEY and CDR2 SMNVEV come from the germline V gene (reference sequence). The CDR3 spans 16 residues. Trimming left V 0 bases short and J 5 bases short, with 16 bases between. General study points: As was reported, about two months after transplant, alpha-beta T cells came from several hundred expanded graft clones. T-cell counts and diversity at one year following transplant were attributed mainly to newly produced T cells. Surviving recipient T cells and thymic progenitors accounted for the high day-60 TCRbeta diversity observed in some patients.

Using unique molecular identifiers, the investigators prepared the TCRbeta library. TCRdb passed the PCR reads through MiXCR, listing each CDR3 protein once. The table lists a few hundred thousand distinct CDR3 sequences, 10% to 15% of them singletons, with 2% to 2.5% in the top ten. This clonotype came up a few times. Its target is not known. The clonotype was recovered from a male patient aged 10 to 17 who had a stem cell transplant for acute myeloid leukemia, so the T cells may come from the graft donor. The sample consisted of PBMCs, mostly from graft donor cells, taken 360 days after TCRalphabeta/CD19-depleted stem cell transplant. The chain couples TRBV27 to TRBJ2-5; D not resolved. The CDR3 sequence is CASSLSLQGRRETQYF. For the CDR3, the DNA is TGTGCCAGCAGTTTATCGCTGCAAGGCAGAAGGGAGACCCAGTACTTC.